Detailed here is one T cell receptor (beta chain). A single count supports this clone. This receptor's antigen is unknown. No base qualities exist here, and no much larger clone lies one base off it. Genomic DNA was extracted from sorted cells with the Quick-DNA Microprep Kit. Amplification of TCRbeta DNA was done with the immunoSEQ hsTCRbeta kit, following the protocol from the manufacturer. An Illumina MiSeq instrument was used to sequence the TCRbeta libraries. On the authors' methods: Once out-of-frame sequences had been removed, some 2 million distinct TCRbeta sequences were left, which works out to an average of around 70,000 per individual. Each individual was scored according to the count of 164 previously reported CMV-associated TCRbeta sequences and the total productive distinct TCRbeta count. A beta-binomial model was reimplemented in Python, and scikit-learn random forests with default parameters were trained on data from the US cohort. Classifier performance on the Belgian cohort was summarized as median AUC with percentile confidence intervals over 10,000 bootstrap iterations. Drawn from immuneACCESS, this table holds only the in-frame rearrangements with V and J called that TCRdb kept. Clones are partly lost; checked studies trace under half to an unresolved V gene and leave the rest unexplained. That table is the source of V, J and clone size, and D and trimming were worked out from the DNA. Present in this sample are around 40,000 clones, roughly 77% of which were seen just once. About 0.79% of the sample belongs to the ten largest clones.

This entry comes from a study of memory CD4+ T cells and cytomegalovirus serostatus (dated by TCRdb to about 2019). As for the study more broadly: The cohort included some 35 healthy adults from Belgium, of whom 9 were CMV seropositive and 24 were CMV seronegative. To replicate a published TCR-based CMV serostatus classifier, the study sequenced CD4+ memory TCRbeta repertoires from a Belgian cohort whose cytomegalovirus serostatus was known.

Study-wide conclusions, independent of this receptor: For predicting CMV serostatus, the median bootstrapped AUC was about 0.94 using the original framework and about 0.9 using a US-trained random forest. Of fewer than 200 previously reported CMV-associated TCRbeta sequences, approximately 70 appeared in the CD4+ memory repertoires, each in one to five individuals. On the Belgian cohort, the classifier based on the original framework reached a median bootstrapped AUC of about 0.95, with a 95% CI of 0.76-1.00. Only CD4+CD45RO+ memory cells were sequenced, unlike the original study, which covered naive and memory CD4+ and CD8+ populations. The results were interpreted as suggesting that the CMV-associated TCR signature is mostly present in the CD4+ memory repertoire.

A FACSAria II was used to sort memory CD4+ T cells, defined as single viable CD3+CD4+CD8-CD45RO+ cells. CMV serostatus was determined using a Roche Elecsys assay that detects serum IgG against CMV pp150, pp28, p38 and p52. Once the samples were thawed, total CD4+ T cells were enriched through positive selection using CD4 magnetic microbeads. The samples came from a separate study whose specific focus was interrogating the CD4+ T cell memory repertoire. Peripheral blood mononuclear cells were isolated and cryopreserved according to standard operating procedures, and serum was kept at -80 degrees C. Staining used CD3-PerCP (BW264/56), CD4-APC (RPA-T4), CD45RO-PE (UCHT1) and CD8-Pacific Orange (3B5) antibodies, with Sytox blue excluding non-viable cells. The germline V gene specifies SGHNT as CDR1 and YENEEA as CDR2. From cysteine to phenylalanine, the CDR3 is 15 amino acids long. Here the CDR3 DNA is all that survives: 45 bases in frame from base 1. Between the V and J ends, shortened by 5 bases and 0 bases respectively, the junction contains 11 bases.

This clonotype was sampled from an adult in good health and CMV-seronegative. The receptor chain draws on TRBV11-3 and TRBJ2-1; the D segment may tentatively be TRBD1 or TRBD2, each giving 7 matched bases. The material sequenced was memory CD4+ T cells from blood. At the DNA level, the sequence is TGTGCCAGCAGCCAGGGGGGGGCCTCCTACAATGAGCAGTTCTTC. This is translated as CASSQGGASYNEQFF.